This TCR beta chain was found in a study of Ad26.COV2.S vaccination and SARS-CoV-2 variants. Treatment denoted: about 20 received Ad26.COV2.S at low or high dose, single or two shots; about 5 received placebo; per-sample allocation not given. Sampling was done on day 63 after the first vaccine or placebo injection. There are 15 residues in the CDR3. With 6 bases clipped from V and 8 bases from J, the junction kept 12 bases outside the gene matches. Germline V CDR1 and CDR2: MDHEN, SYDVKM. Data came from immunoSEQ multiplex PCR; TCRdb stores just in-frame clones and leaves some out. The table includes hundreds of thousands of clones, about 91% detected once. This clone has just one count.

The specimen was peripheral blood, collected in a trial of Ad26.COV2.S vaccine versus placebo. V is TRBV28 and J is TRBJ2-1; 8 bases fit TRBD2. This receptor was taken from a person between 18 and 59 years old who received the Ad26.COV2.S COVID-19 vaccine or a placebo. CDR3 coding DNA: TGTGCCAGCAGGCTAGCGGGTGAGGTCGGGGATGAGCAGTTCTTC. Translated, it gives CASRLAGEVGDEQFF.